The 24 T cell receptor beta chains below all came from one sample that was sequenced in a study of T cell responses to AZD1222 COVID-19 vaccine (dated by TCRdb to 2020 to 2023). Library prep was done by the immunoSEQ multiplex PCR assay. The table was pulled from immuneACCESS by TCRdb, which kept in-frame rearrangements only. Such tables lose some clones; where checked, under half of the loss comes from unresolved V genes, and the rest has no known cause. The sample data list 150,000 or so clones, and approximately 90% of these were observed just once. The leading ten clones occupy 1.5% of the sample. This specimen's time point label, per the study, means: baseline before first vaccination. The sequencing here drew on peripheral blood, taken on day 0 of AZD1222 vaccination. The receptors come from an adult in good health.

This clone was detected only once. The rearrangement joins TRBV5-1 to TRBJ1-4, with 7 bases lining up with TRBD1. Germline values: CDR1 SGHRS, CDR2 YFSETQ. The CDR3 runs 16 residues. The V gene end was trimmed by 2 bases and the J gene end by 5 bases; junction bases not matched to a gene: 9. CDR3 DNA sequence: TGCGCCAGCAGCTTCGGAACAGGGGCCGGAAATGAAAAACTGTTTTTT. Protein sequence: CASSFGTGAGNEKLFF.

The chain joins TRBV28 to TRBJ1-4; D is perhaps TRBD1 (5 bases). The V end lost 4 bases, the J end lost 8 bases, and 11 bases lay between the germline ends. CDR1 MDHEN and CDR2 SYDVKM come from the germline V gene. This CDR3 comprises 13 residues. CDR3 sequence: CASSSRQREKLFF. In DNA form, the CDR3 reads TGTGCCAGCAGTTCACGACAGAGGGAAAAACTGTTTTTT.

The V and J genes are TRBV28 and TRBJ1-2, with a possible D match to TRBD1 (6 bases). V was shortened by 6 bases and J by 8 bases, with 16 bases between the two germline ends. This CDR3 comprises 13 residues. CDR1 and CDR2 from the germline V gene are MDHEN and SYDVKM. The CDR3 sequence is CASREDSIKGYTF. CDR3 bases: TGTGCCAGCAGAGAGGACAGCATAAAGGGCTACACCTTC.

A few counts support this clone. The chain recombines TRBV6-2 or TRBV6-3 with TRBJ1-5, with 12 bases matching TRBD1. This CDR3 comprises 15 residues. The germline V gene encodes CDR1 MNHEY and CDR2 SVGEGT. Trimming removed 2 bases from V and 7 bases from J; junction bases left unmatched: 3. This chain's CDR3 is CASSYGTGGGQPQHF. The CDR3 region has the DNA TGTGCCAGCAGTTACGGGACAGGGGGCGGACAGCCCCAGCATTTT.

The chain combines TRBV4-3 with TRBJ1-2, with D unresolved. Germline assignment: CDR1 LGHNA and CDR2 YSLEER. The CDR3 has 13 amino acids. Between the trimmed V and J ends, which lost 1 base and 4 bases, there was a span of 7 bases. The CDR3: CASSQGGGYGYTF. DNA of the CDR3: TGCGCCAGCAGCCAAGGGGGTGGCTATGGCTACACCTTC.

This clone was counted once. CDR3 sequence reads: CASSPPGSGYTF. The CDR3 DNA reads TGTGCCAGCTCACCACCTGGTTCGGGCTACACCTTC. The chain employs TRBV18 and TRBJ1-2; D gene unclear. Germline-derived CDR1 and CDR2 are KGHSH and LQKENI. The ends were cut back, 0 bases at V and 8 bases at J, with 7 bases in the middle. This CDR3 is 12 amino acids long.

V usage is TRBV2 and J usage is TRBJ2-2; TRBD2 aligns across 9 bases. Germline lookup yields CDR1 SNHLY and CDR2 FYNNEI. V dropped 6 bases and J dropped 0; count of bases not matched to a gene: 5. CDR3 size: 16 residues. Here the CDR3 reads CASSFSGGSNTGELFF. The CDR3 region has the DNA TGTGCCAGCAGCTTTAGCGGGGGATCGAACACCGGGGAGCTGTTTTTT.

This chain uses TRBV10-3 with TRBJ2-2, with 10 bases lining up with TRBD2. With V trimmed by 10 bases and J by 4 bases, 12 bases remained unmatched. This CDR3 spans 16 amino acids. Germline assignment: CDR1 ENHRY and CDR2 SYGVKD. DNA for the CDR3: TGTGCCACCCGAACAGGGGTAGCGGGGGGCACCGGGGAGCTGTTTTTT. Residues: CATRTGVAGGTGELFF.

The table lists this clone with a count of one. The rearrangement uses TRBV15 and TRBJ2-1, with TRBD1 matching over 8 bases. Germline values: CDR1 LNHNV, CDR2 YYDKDF (reference sequence). The V gene end was trimmed by 7 bases and the J gene end by 0 bases; junction bases not matched to a gene: 5. This CDR3 region has 15 residues. The CDR3 bases are TGTGCCACCACCCGGGACAGGAGCTCCTACAATGAGCAGTTCTTC. Its protein product is CATTRDRSSYNEQFF.

The chain couples TRBV6-5 to TRBJ1-5; 7 positions agree with TRBD1. CDR3 length: 14 amino acids. J was trimmed by 2 bases and V by 7 bases; bases with no gene match: 5. The germline CDR1 and CDR2 sequences are MNHEY and SVGAGI. The DNA of the CDR3 is TGTGCCAGCAACGACAGGGCAGGCAATCAGCCCCAGCATTTT. Its protein product is CASNDRAGNQPQHF.

CDR3 DNA sequence: TGTGCCAGTAGTACAGGTGGGGTGGTGATCTATGGCTACACCTTC. This gives the protein CASSTGGVVIYGYTF. The V call is TRBV19, the J call TRBJ1-2; no definite D call. The CDR3 has 15 amino acids. V lost 4 bases and J 4 bases, leaving 16 bases between the germline ends. Germline assignment: CDR1 LNHDA and CDR2 SQIVND (reference sequence).

On this clone: A junction boundary mismatches the germline segment, possibly from a read error. The V gene is TRBV7-3, the J gene TRBJ1-3; D ambiguous. CDR3 length: 14 residues. Germline lookup yields CDR1 SGHTA and CDR2 FQGTGA. In nucleotides, the CDR3 is TGTGCCAGCAGTTTAACCGGGCGTGGAAACACCATATATTTT. It translates to CASSLTGRGNTIYF.

The J gene is TRBJ2-3, the V gene TRBV11-1; 10 bases are a match to TRBD1. The junction had 8 bases not matched to a gene; V was cut back by 6 bases and J by 5 bases. Germline V gene sequence: CDR1 SGHAT, CDR2 FQDESV (reference sequence). The CDR3 has 15 amino acids. DNA of the CDR3: TGTGCCAGCAGACGCGGGACAGGGGATGTAGATACGCAGTATTTT. Protein: CASRRGTGDVDTQYF. Looking up the rest from reference TRBV11-1 and TRBJ2-3 gives the full variable domain: EAEVAQSPRYKITEKSQAVAFWCDPISGHATLYWYRQILGQGPELLVQFQDESVVDDSQLPKDRFSAERLKGVDSTLKIQPAELGDSAMYLCASRRGTGDVDTQYFGPGTRLTVL.

In its sample, this clone was seen once. The chain is built from TRBV25-1 and TRBJ2-1; no reliable D call. Looked up from germline, CDR1 is MGHDK and CDR2 is SYGVNS. The CDR3 covers 11 residues. Trimming took off 3 bases at V and 5 bases at J, with 2 bases between the two ends. DNA for the CDR3: TGTGCCAGCAGTGATCACAATGAGCAGTTCTTC. Translation gives CASSDHNEQFF.

V usage is TRBV7-2 and J usage is TRBJ1-1; 7 bases line up with TRBD1. Looked up from germline, CDR1 is SGHTA and CDR2 is FQGNSA. V was pared by 5 bases and J by 4 bases, with 16 bases of the junction left unmatched. CDR3 length equals 17 residues. The CDR3 loop is CASSPQPVRQGGTEAFF. The CDR3 region has the DNA TGTGCCAGCAGCCCCCAACCTGTCAGACAGGGAGGCACTGAAGCTTTCTTT.

Here the CDR3 reads CASGREGETQYF. The CDR3 nucleotides are TGTGCCAGTGGGCGGGAGGGAGAGACCCAGTACTTC. The chain links TRBV27 to TRBJ2-5, with 9 nucleotides matching TRBD2. After removal of 9 bases from V and 4 bases from J, the junction contained 3 bases not matched to a gene. Germline CDR1 MNHEY, CDR2 SMNVEV (reference sequence). This CDR3 is built from 12 residues.

The J gene is TRBJ1-6, the V gene TRBV5-6; no firm D call. CDR1 SGHDT and CDR2 YYEEEE come from the germline V gene. The CDR3 runs 14 residues. V was shortened by 2 bases and J by 8 bases, with 11 bases between the two germline ends. The CDR3 spells CASSLSVGDSPLHF. CDR3 nucleotides: TGTGCCAGCAGCTTATCAGTAGGAGATTCACCCCTCCACTTT.

The rearrangement uses TRBV11-2 and TRBJ1-5; the D gene is possibly TRBD1 (6 bases). The length of the CDR3 is 13 residues. V lost 2 bases and J 7 bases, leaving 9 bases between the germline ends. Germline CDR1 SGHAT, CDR2 FQNNGV. Here the CDR3 reads CASSLSGGQPQHF. The CDR3 DNA reads TGTGCCAGCAGCTTATCTGGGGGCCAGCCCCAGCATTTT. Full variable domain (rest looked up from reference TRBV11-2 and TRBJ1-5): EAGVAQSPRYKIIEKRQSVAFWCNPISGHATLYWYQQILGQGPKLLIQFQNNGVVDDSQLPKDRFSAERLKGVDSTLKIQPAKLEDSAVYLCASSLSGGQPQHFGDGTRLSIL.

The chain has TRBV27 and TRBJ2-1; 8 bases map to TRBD2. Losses at the gene ends were 3 bases for V and 4 bases for J; bases not matched to a gene: 14. Germline V gene sequence: CDR1 MNHEY, CDR2 SMNVEV (reference sequence). The CDR3 consists of 18 residues. In DNA form, the CDR3 reads TGTGCCAGCAGTTTCCGAGGCGGGGGGACCGGAACATACAATGAGCAGTTCTTC. This gives the protein CASSFRGGGTGTYNEQFF.

This chain joins TRBV7-8 and TRBJ1-1, with D possibly being TRBD1 (6 bases). Between the trimmed V and J ends, which lost 3 bases and 4 bases, there was a span of 12 bases. Germline lookup yields CDR1 SGHVS and CDR2 FQNEAQ. The CDR3 has 14 amino acids. In DNA form, the CDR3 reads TGTGCCAGCAGCTTGTCCGACAGGTTCACTGAAGCTTTCTTT. Its protein is CASSLSDRFTEAFF. Looking up the rest from reference TRBV7-8 and TRBJ1-1 gives the full variable domain: GAGVSQSPRYKVAKRGQDVALRCDPISGHVSLFWYQQALGQGPEFLTYFQNEAQLDKSGLPSDRFFAERPEGSVSTLKIQRTQQEDSAVYLCASSLSDRFTEAFFGQGTRLTVV.

This clone was picked up a small number of times. J is TRBJ2-7 and V is TRBV5-6; 9 nucleotides agree with TRBD2. The CDR3 has 16 residues. Germline values: CDR1 SGHDT, CDR2 YYEEEE. V dropped 2 bases and J dropped 4; count of bases not matched to a gene: 10. CDR3 in amino acids: CASSFFSGGGDYEQYF. Here the CDR3 DNA reads TGTGCCAGCAGCTTTTTTAGCGGGGGAGGCGATTACGAGCAGTACTTC.

The V and J genes are TRBV7-3 and TRBJ2-3; no definite D call. Germline V gene data show CDR1 as SGHTA and CDR2 as FQGTGA. V lost 0 bases and J 1 base, leaving 11 bases between the germline ends. The CDR3 is 16 amino acids. The CDR3 bases are TGTGCCAGCAGCTTAACGTTTGGAGACGGCACAGATACGCAGTATTTT. Protein: CASSLTFGDGTDTQYF.

This chain joins TRBV9 and TRBJ1-6, with a tentative D call TRBD1 (5 bases). This CDR3 contains 15 residues. The germline V gene has CDR1 SGDLS and CDR2 YYNGEE. Trimming pared 5 bases from V and 8 bases from J, leaving 17 bases between. The CDR3 nucleotides read TGTGCCAGCAGTTTTACCCAGGGTGTTGATTCACCCCTCCACTTT. Protein: CASSFTQGVDSPLHF.

V and J are TRBV6-6 and TRBJ2-7; 12 nucleotides line up with TRBD2. The J segment lost 3 bases and the V segment lost 0 bases, leaving 0 bases of the junction unmatched. Germline V gene lookup returns CDR1 MNHNY and CDR2 SVGAGI (reference sequence). This CDR3 is built from 15 residues. The DNA for the CDR3 is TGTGCCAGCAGTTACTCGACTAGCGGGGGCTACGAGCAGTACTTC. It encodes CASSYSTSGGYEQYF.